This section outlines one T cell receptor beta chain sequence together with its context. The antigen it recognizes is unknown. No much larger clonotype is one base removed from it; base qualities were not supplied. Trimming costs V 5 bases and J 3 bases, and their ends lie 14 bases apart. The germline V gene (reference sequence) yields PRHDT for CDR1 and FYEKMQ for CDR2. Including the terminal cysteine and phenylalanine, the CDR3 comprises 15 residues. Only the CDR3 region is kept as DNA, spanning 45 bases read in frame from base 1. This entry is derived from a study of response to subunit inactivated influenza vaccine listed by TCRdb under 2018. For the study in its entirety: To follow how T cells responded to a trivalent subunit inactivated influenza vaccine, the researchers relied on deep quantitative profiling of the T cell receptor repertoire. The study at large found these results: According to the authors, only a limited number of new T cells may be recruited by each seasonal influenza vaccination.

Libraries were prepared through RT-PCR. Sequencing instrument: Illumina HiSeq 2500. TCRdb's own reprocessing of the public reads used fastp at Q25 and MiXCR and kept productive beta chains. Rows with a matching CDR3 protein are joined into one entry that keeps the most common DNA and genes. Counted in this sample were about 530,000 distinct CDR3 sequences; roughly 12% of them appeared once. Approximately 10% of the sample goes to the ten largest clones. The sequence derives from a man aged 50 or older who received an inactivated influenza vaccine. Donor details come from another sample of the same person, matched by shared clones. Sequenced here: PBMCs from blood, sampled on the day of vaccination. The chain couples TRBV13 to TRBJ2-1, with the D call perhaps TRBD1 or TRBD2, as 5 bases match in each case. Here is the DNA: TGTGCCAGCAGCCCGGGGCAGGCACTCTACAATGAGCAGTTCTTC. Translation gives CASSPGQALYNEQFF.